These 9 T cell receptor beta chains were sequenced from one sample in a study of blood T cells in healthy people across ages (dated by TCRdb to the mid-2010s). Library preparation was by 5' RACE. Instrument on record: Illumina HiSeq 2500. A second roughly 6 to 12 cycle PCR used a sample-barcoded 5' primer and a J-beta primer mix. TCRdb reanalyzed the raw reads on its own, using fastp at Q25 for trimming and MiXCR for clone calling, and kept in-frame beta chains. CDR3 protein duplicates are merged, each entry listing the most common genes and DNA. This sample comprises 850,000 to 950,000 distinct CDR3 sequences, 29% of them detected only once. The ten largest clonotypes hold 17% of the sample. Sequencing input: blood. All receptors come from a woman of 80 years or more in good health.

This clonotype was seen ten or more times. CDR3 in amino acids: CASRRMRDRNQETQYF. CDR3 coding DNA: TGTGCCAGCAGAAGGATGCGGGACAGAAACCAAGAGACCCAGTACTTC. The chain joins TRBV6-2 or TRBV6-3 to TRBJ2-5; perhaps TRBD1 as D (7 bases). Between the trimmed V and J ends, which lost 6 bases and 0 bases, there was a span of 17 bases. The CDR3 covers 16 residues. CDR1 and CDR2 (germline): MNHEY, SVGEGT.

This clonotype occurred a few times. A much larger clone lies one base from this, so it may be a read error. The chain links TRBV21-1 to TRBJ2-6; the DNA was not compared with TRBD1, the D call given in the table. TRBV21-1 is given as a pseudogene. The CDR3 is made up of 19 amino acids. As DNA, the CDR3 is TGTGCCAGCAGCCCCTGTGCTTTGCTAGACTGCTCTGGGGCCAACGTCCGGACTTTC. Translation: CASSPCALLDCSGANVRTF.

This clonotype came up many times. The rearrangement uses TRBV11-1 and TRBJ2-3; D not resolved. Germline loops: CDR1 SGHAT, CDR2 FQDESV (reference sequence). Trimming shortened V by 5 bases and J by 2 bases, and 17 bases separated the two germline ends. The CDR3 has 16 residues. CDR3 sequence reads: CASSKGFYSLTDTQYF. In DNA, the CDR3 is TGTGCCAGCAGCAAAGGTTTCTACAGCCTCACAGATACGCAGTATTTT.

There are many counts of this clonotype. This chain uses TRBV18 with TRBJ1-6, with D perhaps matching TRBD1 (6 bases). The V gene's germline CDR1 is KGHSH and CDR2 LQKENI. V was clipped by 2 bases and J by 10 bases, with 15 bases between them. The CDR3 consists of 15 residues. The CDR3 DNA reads TGTGCCAGCTCACCAAGTACAGGGTCAGGATCACCCCTCCACTTT. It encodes CASSPSTGSGSPLHF.

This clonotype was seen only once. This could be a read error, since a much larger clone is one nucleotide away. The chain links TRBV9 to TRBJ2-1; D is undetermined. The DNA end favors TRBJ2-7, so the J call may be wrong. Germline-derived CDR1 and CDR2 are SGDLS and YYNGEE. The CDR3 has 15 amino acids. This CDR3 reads CASSVGAGSYNEQYF. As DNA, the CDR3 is TGTGCCAGCAGCGTAGGGGCAGGATCCTACAATGAGCAGTACTTC.

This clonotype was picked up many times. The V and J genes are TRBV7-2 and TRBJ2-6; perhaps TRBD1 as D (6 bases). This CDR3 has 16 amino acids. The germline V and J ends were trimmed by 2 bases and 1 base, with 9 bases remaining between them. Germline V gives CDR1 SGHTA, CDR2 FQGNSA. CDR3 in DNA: TGTGCCAGCAGCTTAACTAGGGGGTCTGGGGCCAACGTCCTGACTTTC. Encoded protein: CASSLTRGSGANVLTF.

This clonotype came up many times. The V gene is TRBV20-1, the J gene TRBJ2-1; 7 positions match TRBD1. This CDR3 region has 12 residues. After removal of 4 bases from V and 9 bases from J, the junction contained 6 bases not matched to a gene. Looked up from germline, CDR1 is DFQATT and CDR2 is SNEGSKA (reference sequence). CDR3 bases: TGCAGTGCTAAGTCAGGGGGTCGTGAGCAGTTCTTC. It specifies CSAKSGGREQFF.

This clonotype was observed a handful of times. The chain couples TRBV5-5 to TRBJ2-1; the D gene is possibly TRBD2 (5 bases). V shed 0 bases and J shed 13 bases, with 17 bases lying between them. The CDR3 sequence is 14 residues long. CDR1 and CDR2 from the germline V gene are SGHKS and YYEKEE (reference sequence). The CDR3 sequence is CASSLGSGKETQFF. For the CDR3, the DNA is TGTGCCAGCAGCTTGGGATCGGGGAAAGAGACCCAGTTCTTC.

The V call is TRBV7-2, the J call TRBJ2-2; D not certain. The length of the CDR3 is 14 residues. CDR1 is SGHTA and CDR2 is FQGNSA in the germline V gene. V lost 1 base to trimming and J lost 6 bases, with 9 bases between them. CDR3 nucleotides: TGTGCCAGCAGCTTAGGGGGTTCAGCCGGGGAGCTGTTTTTT. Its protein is CASSLGGSAGELFF.